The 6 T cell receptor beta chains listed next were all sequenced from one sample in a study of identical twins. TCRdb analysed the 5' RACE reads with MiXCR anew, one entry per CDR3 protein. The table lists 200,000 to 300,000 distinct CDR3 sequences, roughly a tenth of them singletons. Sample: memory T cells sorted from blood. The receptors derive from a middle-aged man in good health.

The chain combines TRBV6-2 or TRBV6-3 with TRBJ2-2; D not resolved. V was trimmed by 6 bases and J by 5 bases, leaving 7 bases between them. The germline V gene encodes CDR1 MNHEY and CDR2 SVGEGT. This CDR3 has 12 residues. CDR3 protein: CASRLVTGELFF. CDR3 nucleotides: TGTGCCAGCAGGCTAGTTACCGGGGAGCTGTTTTTT.

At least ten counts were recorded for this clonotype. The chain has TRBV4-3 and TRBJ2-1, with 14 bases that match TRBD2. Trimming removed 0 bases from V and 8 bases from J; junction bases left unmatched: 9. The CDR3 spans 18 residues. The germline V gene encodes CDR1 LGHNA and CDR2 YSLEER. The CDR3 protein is CASSQDMGTSGSVYEQFF. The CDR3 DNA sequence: TGCGCCAGCAGCCAAGATATGGGGACTAGCGGGAGTGTCTATGAGCAGTTCTTC.

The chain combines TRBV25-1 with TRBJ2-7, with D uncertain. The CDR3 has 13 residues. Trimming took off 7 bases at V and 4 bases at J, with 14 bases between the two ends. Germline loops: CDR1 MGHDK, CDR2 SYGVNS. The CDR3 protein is CASTGALHYEQYF. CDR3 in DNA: TGTGCCAGCACAGGAGCGCTGCATTACGAGCAGTACTTC.

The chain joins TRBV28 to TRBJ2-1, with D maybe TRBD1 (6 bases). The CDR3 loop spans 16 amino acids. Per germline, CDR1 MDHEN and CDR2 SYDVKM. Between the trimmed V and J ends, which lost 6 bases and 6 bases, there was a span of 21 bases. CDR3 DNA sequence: TGTGCCAGCAGACCTTCGAAGACAGGTTTCGTCAATGAGCAGTTCTTC. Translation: CASRPSKTGFVNEQFF.

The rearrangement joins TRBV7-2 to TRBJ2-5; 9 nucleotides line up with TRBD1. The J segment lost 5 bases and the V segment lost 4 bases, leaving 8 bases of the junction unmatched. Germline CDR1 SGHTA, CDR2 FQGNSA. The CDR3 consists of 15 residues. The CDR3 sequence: CASSSNRGRGETQYF. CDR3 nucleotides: TGTGCCAGCAGCTCAAACAGGGGGCGCGGGGAGACCCAGTACTTC.

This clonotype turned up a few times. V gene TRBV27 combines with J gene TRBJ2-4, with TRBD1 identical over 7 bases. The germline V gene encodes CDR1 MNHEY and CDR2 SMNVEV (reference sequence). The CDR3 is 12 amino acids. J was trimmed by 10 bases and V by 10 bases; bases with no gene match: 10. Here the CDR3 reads CATRTGAGIQYF. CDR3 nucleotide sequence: TGTGCCACCAGAACAGGGGCAGGGATTCAGTACTTC.